This T cell receptor (beta chain) came from a study of T cells in Graves' hyperthyroidism and ophthalmopathy. Hyperthyroidism of Graves' type that showed no ophthalmopathy progression within 18 months was stable. Any patient presenting with uncontrolled infection, other autoimmune disease, pregnancy or lactation was left out. As to this clonotype: This CDR3 is missing its conserved last phenylalanine or tryptophan, likely due to a read error. No DNA is shown, since the ends of the CDR3 on it are uncertain; the CDR3 is the one TCRdb lists.

From RNA transcripts, TCR beta CDR3 regions were amplified. HTBI primers were employed in a first-round RT-PCR of the TCR CDR3. TCRdb re-called the multiplex PCR reads with MiXCR, one entry per CDR3 protein. This table has some 98,000 distinct CDR3 sequences, approximately 40% appearing once. The source of this sequence is a woman younger than 45 with Graves' hyperthyroidism. The source material was peripheral blood or thyroid tissue (not recorded which).

CDR3 amino acids: CASSLDGGFDTRYL. V is TRBV5-1 and J is TRBJ2-3; the D call of TRBD1 is as the table states it, not checked on the DNA. The CDR3 is 14 residues long, counting both termini. Germline V gives CDR1 SGHRS, CDR2 YFSETQ.